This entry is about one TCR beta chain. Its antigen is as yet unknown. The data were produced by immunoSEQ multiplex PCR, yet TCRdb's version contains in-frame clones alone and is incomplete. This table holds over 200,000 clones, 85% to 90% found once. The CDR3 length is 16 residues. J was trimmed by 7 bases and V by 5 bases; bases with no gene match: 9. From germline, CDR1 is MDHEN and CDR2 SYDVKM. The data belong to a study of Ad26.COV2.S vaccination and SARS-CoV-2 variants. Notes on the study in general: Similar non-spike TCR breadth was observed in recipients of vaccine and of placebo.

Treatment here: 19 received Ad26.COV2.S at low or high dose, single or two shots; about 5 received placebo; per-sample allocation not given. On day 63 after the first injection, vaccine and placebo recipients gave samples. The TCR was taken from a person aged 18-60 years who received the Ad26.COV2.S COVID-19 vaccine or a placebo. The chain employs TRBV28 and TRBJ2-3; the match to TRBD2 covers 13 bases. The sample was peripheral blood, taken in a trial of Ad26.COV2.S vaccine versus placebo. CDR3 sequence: CASSLRLAGGLYTQYF. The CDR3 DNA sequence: TGTGCCAGCAGTCTTCGACTAGCGGGGGGTCTCTATACGCAGTATTTT.